The clone carrying this T cell receptor beta chain showed up many times. The target antigen is unknown. The data were taken from a study of identical twins. Findings and caveats of the study: For zero-insertion analyses, partial confounding could come from invariant MAIT and iNKT cells. Interpretation of the results relied on cross-sectional statistical analysis and not on following the same donors.

The CDR3 is 13 amino acids. The V and J ends lost 5 bases and 7 bases, in that order; junction bases with no gene match: 8. TCRdb fed the 5' RACE reads into MiXCR, producing one record per CDR3 protein. The sample comprises 500,000 to 550,000 distinct CDR3 sequences, around 20% of which are singletons, and 0.8% to 1% rests with the top ten. The data also belong to a second study, concerning T cells expressing NK-cell markers. That investigation notes: Sorted CD3+CD56-NKG2C+, CD3+CD56+NKG2C+ and CD3+CD56+NKG2C- T cells supplied the TCR beta repertoires. More than 5 donors carried dominant NKG2C+ clonotypes that made up roughly 1.0-7.5% of their CD8+ T cells.

V usage is TRBV12-3 or TRBV12-4 and J usage is TRBJ2-7; 7 bases line up with TRBD1. The receptor's source is a woman younger than 30 in good health. Source material: CD4+ T cells sorted from blood. CDR3 sequence: CASSRTGTVEQYF. CDR3 nucleotide sequence: TGTGCCAGCAGTAGAACCGGGACAGTTGAGCAGTACTTC.